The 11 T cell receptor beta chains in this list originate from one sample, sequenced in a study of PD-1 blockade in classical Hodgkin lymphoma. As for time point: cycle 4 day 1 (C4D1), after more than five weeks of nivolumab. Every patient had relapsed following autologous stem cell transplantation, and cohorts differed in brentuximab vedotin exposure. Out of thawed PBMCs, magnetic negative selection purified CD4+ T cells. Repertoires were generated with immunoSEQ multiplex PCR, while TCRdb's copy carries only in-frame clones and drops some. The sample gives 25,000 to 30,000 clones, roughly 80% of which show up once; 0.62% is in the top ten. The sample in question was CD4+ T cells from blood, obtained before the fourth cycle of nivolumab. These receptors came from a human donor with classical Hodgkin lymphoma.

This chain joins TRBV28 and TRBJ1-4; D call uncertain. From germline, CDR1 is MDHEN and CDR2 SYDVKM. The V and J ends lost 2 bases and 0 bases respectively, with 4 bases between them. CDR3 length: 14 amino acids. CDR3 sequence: CASSLPATNEKLFF. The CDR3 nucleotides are TGTGCCAGCAGTTTACCGGCAACTAATGAAAAACTGTTTTTT.

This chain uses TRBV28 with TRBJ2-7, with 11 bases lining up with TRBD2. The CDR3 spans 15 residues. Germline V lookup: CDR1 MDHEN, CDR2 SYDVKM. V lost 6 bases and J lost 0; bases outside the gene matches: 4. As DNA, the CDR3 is TGTGCCAGCAGAAGGACTAGCGGGCGCTCCTACGAGCAGTACTTC. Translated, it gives CASRRTSGRSYEQYF.

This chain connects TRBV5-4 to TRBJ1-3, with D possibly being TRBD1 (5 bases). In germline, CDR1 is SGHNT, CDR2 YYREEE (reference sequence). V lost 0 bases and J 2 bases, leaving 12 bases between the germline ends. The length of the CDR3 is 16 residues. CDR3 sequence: CASSLDAGAAGNTIYF. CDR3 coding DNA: TGTGCCAGCAGCTTGGACGCTGGGGCAGCTGGAAACACCATATATTTT.

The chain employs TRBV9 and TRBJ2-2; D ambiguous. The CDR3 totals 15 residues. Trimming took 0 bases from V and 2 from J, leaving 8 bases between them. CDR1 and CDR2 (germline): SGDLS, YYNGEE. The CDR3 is CASSVVGANTGELFF. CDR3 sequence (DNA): TGTGCCAGCAGCGTAGTTGGTGCCAACACCGGGGAGCTGTTTTTT.

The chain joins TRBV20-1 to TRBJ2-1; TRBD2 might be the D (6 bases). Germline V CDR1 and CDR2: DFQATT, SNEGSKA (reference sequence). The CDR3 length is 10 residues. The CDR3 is CTGGDNEQFF. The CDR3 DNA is TGCACCGGAGGGGACAATGAGCAGTTCTTC.

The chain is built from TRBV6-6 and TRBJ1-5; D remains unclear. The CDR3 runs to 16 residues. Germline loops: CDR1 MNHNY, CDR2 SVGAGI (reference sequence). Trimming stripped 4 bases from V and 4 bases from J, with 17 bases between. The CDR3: CASSLTDTDRNQPQHF. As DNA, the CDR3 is TGTGCCAGCAGTTTAACAGATACAGATAGAAATCAGCCCCAGCATTTT.

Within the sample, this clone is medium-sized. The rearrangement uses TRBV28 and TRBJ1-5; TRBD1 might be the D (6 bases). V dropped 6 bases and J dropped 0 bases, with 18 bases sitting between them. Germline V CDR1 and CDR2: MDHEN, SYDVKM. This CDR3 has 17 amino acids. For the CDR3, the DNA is TGTGCCAGCAGATTCCTACGGGGGCGAATTAGCAATCAGCCCCAGCATTTT. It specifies CASRFLRGRISNQPQHF.

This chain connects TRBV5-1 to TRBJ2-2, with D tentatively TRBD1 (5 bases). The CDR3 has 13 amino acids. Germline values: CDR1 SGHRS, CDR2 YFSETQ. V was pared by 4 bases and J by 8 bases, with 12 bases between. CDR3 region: CASSVDISGELFF. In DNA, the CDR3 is TGCGCCAGCAGCGTGGACATTTCTGGGGAGCTGTTTTTT.

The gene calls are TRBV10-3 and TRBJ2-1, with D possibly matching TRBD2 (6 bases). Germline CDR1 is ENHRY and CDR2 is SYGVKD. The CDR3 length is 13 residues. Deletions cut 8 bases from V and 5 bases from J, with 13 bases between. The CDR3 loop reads CAIRDSKDNEQFF. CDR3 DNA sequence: TGTGCCATCCGGGACTCCAAGGACAATGAGCAGTTCTTC.

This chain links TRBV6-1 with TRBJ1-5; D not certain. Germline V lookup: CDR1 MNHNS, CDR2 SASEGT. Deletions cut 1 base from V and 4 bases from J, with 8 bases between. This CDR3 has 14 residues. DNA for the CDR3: TGTGCCAGCAGTGAAGGGGGAAGGAATCAGCCCCAGCATTTT. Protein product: CASSEGGRNQPQHF.

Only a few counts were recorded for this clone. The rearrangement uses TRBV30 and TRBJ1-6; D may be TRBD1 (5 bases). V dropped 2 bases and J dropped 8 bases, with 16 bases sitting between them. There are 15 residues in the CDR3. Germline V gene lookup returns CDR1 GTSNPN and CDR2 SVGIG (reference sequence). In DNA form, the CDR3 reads TGTGCCTGGAGTCGACCCGGGACCGAGGATTCACCCCTCCACTTT. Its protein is CAWSRPGTEDSPLHF.